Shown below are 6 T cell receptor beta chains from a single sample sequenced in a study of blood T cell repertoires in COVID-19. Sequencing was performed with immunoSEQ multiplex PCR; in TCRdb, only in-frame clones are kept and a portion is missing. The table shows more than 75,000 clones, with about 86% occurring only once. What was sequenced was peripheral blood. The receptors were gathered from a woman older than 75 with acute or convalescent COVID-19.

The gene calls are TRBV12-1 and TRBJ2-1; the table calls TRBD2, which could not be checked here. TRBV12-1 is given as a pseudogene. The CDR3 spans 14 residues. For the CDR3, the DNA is TGTGCCAGATCCTCAAGTAGCGGGGGAAATGAGCAGTTCTTC. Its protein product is CARSSSSGGNEQFF.

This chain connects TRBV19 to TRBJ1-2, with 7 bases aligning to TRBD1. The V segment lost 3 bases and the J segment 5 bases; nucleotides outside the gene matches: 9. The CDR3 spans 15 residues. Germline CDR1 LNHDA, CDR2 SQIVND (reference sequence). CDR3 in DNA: TGTGCCAGTAGTATTTCGACAGGGAAGGGGTATGGCTACACCTTC. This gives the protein CASSISTGKGYGYTF.

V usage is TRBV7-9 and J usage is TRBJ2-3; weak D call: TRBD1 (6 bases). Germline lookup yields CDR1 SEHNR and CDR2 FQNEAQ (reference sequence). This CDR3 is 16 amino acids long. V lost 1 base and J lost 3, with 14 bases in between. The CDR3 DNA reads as TGTGCCAGCAGCTTAGGGGGGCCCACCTCGACAGATACGCAGTATTTT. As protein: CASSLGGPTSTDTQYF.

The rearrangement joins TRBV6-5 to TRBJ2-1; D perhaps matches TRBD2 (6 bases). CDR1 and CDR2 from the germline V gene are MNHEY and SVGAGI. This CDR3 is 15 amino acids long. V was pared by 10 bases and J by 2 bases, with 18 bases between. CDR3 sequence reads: CATMRRPGAYNEQFF. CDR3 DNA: TGTGCCACCATGCGCAGACCGGGAGCCTACAATGAGCAGTTCTTC.

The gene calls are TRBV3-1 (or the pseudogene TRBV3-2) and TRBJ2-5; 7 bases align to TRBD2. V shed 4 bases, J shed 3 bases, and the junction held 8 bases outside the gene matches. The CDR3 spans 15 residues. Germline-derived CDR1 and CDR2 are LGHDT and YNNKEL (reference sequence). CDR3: CASSPPGLAEETQYF. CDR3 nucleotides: TGTGCCAGCAGCCCCCCCGGGCTAGCGGAAGAGACCCAGTACTTC.

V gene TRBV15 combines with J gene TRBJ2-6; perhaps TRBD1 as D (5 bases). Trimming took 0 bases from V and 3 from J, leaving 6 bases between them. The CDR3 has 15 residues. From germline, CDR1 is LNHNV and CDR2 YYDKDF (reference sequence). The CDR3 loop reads CATSREGRGANVLTF. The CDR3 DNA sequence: TGTGCCACCAGCAGAGAGGGGCGTGGGGCCAACGTCCTGACTTTC.